This T cell receptor beta chain was found in a study of blood T cells in healthy people across ages. A sample-barcoded 5' primer and a J-beta primer mix were used in a second PCR of roughly 7 to 11 cycles. TCRdb redid the calling of the 5' RACE reads with MiXCR, one entry per CDR3 protein. The sample lists some 560,000 distinct CDR3 sequences; roughly a quarter were seen once. This CDR3 is 15 amino acids long. Per the germline V gene, CDR1 is SGHDN and CDR2 is FVKESK. Trimming cost V 0 bases and J 7 bases, with 10 bases left between them. This same sample was also taken into another study, of T cells of mothers and their children.

The clonotype was recovered from a boy between 2 and 10 years old in good health. Specimen: blood. The chain carries TRBV14 and TRBJ1-6; D is ambiguous. CDR3 in DNA: TGTGCCAGCAGCCAAGATGCGTACAACAATTCACCCCTCCACTTT. Translating it yields CASSQDAYNNSPLHF.